This TCR beta chain was recovered during a study of tissue T cells after allogeneic stem cell transplantation. Documented time point: mouse harvest day 7 after allogeneic transplant. The graft held 10^6 splenic CD5+ T cells and 10^7 T-cell-depleted bone marrow cells. On this clone: Gene names are the mouse ones.

Repertoires were generated with immunoSEQ multiplex PCR, while TCRdb's copy carries only in-frame clones and drops some. Here the sample spans approximately 6,900 clones, around 50% being singletons. The sequencing sample was made of gut tissue. The receptor comes from a female BALB/c mouse given C57BL/6 T cells with graft-versus-host disease after an allogeneic hematopoietic cell transplant.

The CDR3 bases that were read are TGCTCCAGCAGTCACTCGGGACTGGGGGGGCGCACCTTGTAC. This encodes CSSSHSGLGGRTLY. The full CDR3 reads CSSSHSGLGGRTLYF. The chain has TRBV23 and TRBJ2-4; TRBD2 is the table's D call, not checked against the DNA. The CDR3 end falls 1 residue outside the read, so it is completed with the germline J gene. The CDR3 is 15 residues long. Germline V gene data show CDR1 as KGHTA and CDR2 as FQNQQP.